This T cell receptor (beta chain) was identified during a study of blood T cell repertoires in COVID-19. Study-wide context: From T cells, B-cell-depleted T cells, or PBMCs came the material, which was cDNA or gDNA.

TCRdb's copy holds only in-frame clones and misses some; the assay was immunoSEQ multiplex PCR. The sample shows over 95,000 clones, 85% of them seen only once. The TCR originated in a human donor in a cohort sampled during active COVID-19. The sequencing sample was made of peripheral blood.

CDR3 in DNA: TGTGCCAGCAGTTTAAGGGGGCGATCAGATACGCAGTATTTT. Its translation: CASSLRGRSDTQYF. This chain connects TRBV28 to TRBJ2-3; 7 nucleotides agree with TRBD1. The germline V gene has CDR1 MDHEN and CDR2 SYDVKM. J lost 4 bases, V lost 2 bases, and 3 bases had no gene match. This CDR3 comprises 14 residues.